The entry below describes one TCR beta chain. These data originate in a study of graft-versus-host responses after intestinal transplantation. As for the study in general: Recipients underwent multivisceral, liver-intestinal, or isolated intestinal transplants.

From the graft tissue, intraepithelial and lamina propria lymphocytes were released through processing. Sequencing used immunoSEQ multiplex PCR; TCRdb keeps in-frame clones, though not all of them. In the table there are about 8,400 clones, around 67% of which are singletons. Germline values: CDR1 SEHNR, CDR2 FQNEAQ (reference sequence). The junction had 15 bases not matched to a gene; V was cut back by 5 bases and J by 9 bases. This CDR3 is built from 17 residues. The sequence came from a human patient who received an intestinal transplant, so some T cells may come from the graft donor. Sequencing was performed on ileum tissue, taken 494 days after intestinal transplant. The genes are TRBV7-9 and TRBJ2-2; 10 nucleotides align to TRBD2. The CDR3 sequence: CASSPRRLAGVVRELFF. The CDR3 DNA follows: TGTGCCAGCAGCCCCCGGAGGCTAGCGGGAGTAGTAAGGGAGCTGTTTTTT.